One and the same sample provided the 21 T cell receptor beta chains below, sequenced in a study of shared clonotypes between healthy human individuals. The naive CD8 population came from CD45RO-negative cells selected for CCR7, without terminally differentiated effector memory CD45RA+ cells. Assay used: immunoSEQ multiplex PCR; TCRdb lists only in-frame clones, some missing. The table lists about 870,000 clones, roughly 92% of them singletons. Sequenced input: naive CD8+ T cells sorted from blood. The source is a man aged 30-40 years in good health.

The chain uses TRBV7-9 and TRBJ1-3; D not resolved. The germline V and J ends were trimmed by 5 bases and 0 bases, with 14 bases remaining between them. This CDR3 has 16 amino acids. Germline CDR1 SEHNR, CDR2 FQNEAQ (reference sequence). The CDR3 region has the DNA TGTGCCAGCAGCCCGCAAAAAACAAGCTCTGGAAACACCATATATTTT. This sequence encodes CASSPQKTSSGNTIYF.

V is TRBV7-9 and J is TRBJ2-7; TRBD1 aligns across 8 bases. The CDR3 is 14 amino acids. V lost 5 bases and J lost 3; bases outside the gene matches: 6. Germline lookup yields CDR1 SEHNR and CDR2 FQNEAQ (reference sequence). The CDR3 loop reads CASSGGTGDYEQYF. CDR3 nucleotides: TGTGCCAGCAGCGGCGGGACAGGAGACTACGAGCAGTACTTC.

The V and J genes are TRBV11-2 and TRBJ2-7, with D unresolved. Germline CDR1 reads SGHAT; CDR2 reads FQNNGV. With 4 bases removed from V and 2 bases from J, the gap between germline ends came to 18 bases. The CDR3 is made up of 16 amino acids. The CDR3 loop reads CASSSIMGIFAYEQYF. DNA of the CDR3: TGTGCCAGCAGCTCCATTATGGGCATTTTCGCCTACGAGCAGTACTTC.

The chain joins TRBV6-1 to TRBJ1-5; D uncertain. Germline CDR1 MNHNS, CDR2 SASEGT. With 4 bases removed from V and 0 bases from J, the gap between germline ends came to 10 bases. This CDR3 has 15 amino acids. CDR3: CASSASHFSNQPQHF. The CDR3 DNA sequence: TGTGCCAGCAGTGCGTCACATTTTAGCAATCAGCCCCAGCATTTT.

This chain joins TRBV27 and TRBJ1-5, with 7 bases aligning to TRBD1. The V gene end was trimmed by 6 bases and the J gene end by 7 bases; junction bases not matched to a gene: 9. There are 14 residues in the CDR3. Germline V gene data show CDR1 as MNHEY and CDR2 as SMNVEV (reference sequence). The CDR3 loop is CASRSGQARQPQHF. The DNA for the CDR3 is TGTGCCAGCAGATCCGGACAGGCAAGACAGCCCCAGCATTTT.

The chain couples TRBV5-1 to TRBJ1-1; D is undetermined. V lost 0 bases and J 1 base, leaving 10 bases between the germline ends. Germline CDR1 SGHRS, CDR2 YFSETQ. The CDR3 is made up of 15 amino acids. The CDR3 region is CASSLALLGNTEAFF. In DNA form, the CDR3 reads TGCGCCAGCAGCTTGGCCCTCCTGGGGAACACTGAAGCTTTCTTT.

The chain has TRBV7-9 and TRBJ2-1, with 12 bases matching TRBD2. The CDR3 is made up of 17 amino acids. Germline values: CDR1 SEHNR, CDR2 FQNEAQ (reference sequence). V lost 7 bases and J lost 3; bases outside the gene matches: 10. The CDR3 region has the DNA TGTGCCAGCACCCTAGCGGGAGGGCCTTTCGTCTACAATGAGCAGTTCTTC. This gives the protein CASTLAGGPFVYNEQFF.

This clone was counted a few times. Other DNA sequences of this sample code for an identical CDR3. The chain combines TRBV4-1 with TRBJ2-7, with unresolved D. The CDR3 consists of 13 residues. V dropped 0 bases and J dropped 4 bases, with 7 bases sitting between them. Per germline, CDR1 MGHRA and CDR2 YSYEKL. The CDR3 reads CASSQDWAYEQYF. The CDR3 bases are TGCGCCAGCAGCCAAGACTGGGCGTACGAGCAGTACTTC.

The chain couples TRBV7-3 to TRBJ2-7, with TRBD2 identical over 10 bases. This CDR3 comprises 15 residues. CDR1 and CDR2 (germline): SGHTA, FQGTGA. Trimming took 3 bases from V and 5 from J; bases not matched to a gene: 7. DNA for the CDR3: TGTGCCAGCAGCTTGGAACTAGCGGGAATCGACGAGCAGTACTTC. It codes for CASSLELAGIDEQYF.

This clone was seen once. The sample has other DNA sequences that encode this CDR3 too. V is TRBV29-1 and J is TRBJ2-2; 10 nucleotides align to TRBD1. Looked up from germline, CDR1 is SQVTM and CDR2 is ANQGSEA. This CDR3 region has 14 residues. V was clipped by 1 base and J by 4 bases; unmatched bases: 0. CDR3 coding DNA: TGCAGCGTTGAAGGGACAGGGGGCACCGGGGAGCTGTTTTTT. This gives the protein CSVEGTGGTGELFF.

Notes on this clone: Other DNA sequences from this sample encode an identical CDR3 as well. The CDR3 region has the DNA TGTGCCAGCAGTGACCGCTACACCGGGGAGCTGTTTTTT. This codes for CASSDRYTGELFF. The chain is built from TRBV6-4 and TRBJ2-2; D gene ambiguous. The V end was cut by 2 bases, the J end by 3 bases, with 4 bases between. The CDR3 runs to 13 residues. The V gene's germline CDR1 is MRHNA and CDR2 SNTAGT.

The gene calls are TRBV5-6 and TRBJ2-2; no reliable D call. The CDR3 contains 15 residues. Germline CDR1 SGHDT, CDR2 YYEEEE. V gave up 3 bases and J gave up 1 base, with 10 bases separating them. The CDR3 loop reads CASSSMTWNTGELFF. The CDR3 DNA follows: TGTGCCAGCAGCTCAATGACCTGGAACACCGGGGAGCTGTTTTTT.

This chain connects TRBV30 to TRBJ2-7, with TRBD2 identical over 12 bases. CDR1 is GTSNPN, CDR2 SVGIG, per germline (reference sequence). The length of the CDR3 is 15 residues. The J segment lost 4 bases and the V segment lost 3 bases, leaving 7 bases of the junction unmatched. The CDR3 reads CAWSLTSGSLYEQYF. The CDR3 DNA reads TGTGCCTGGAGCTTGACTAGCGGGAGCCTTTACGAGCAGTACTTC.

The rearrangement links TRBV11-2 to TRBJ1-5, with 7 bases identical to TRBD1. V gave up 1 base and J gave up 2 bases; unmatched junction bases: 2. Germline CDR1 SGHAT, CDR2 FQNNGV. The CDR3 spans 15 residues. The CDR3: CASSLGDSGNQPQHF. In DNA, the CDR3 is TGTGCCAGCAGCTTAGGGGACAGCGGCAATCAGCCCCAGCATTTT.

This clone is a singleton in its sample. The CDR3 region has the DNA TGCGCCAGCAGCTTGGAGGGAGGGCCCTACGAGCAGTACTTC. It codes for CASSLEGGPYEQYF. The chain is built from TRBV5-1 and TRBJ2-7; 7 nucleotides align to TRBD2. The CDR3 is 14 residues long. With 0 bases clipped from V and 2 bases from J, the junction kept 2 bases outside the gene matches. Looked up from germline, CDR1 is SGHRS and CDR2 is YFSETQ.

This clone was detected only once. J is TRBJ2-5 and V is TRBV7-9, with TRBD2 identical over 11 bases. The germline V gene has CDR1 SEHNR and CDR2 FQNEAQ (reference sequence). The CDR3 spans 16 residues. V lost 5 bases to trimming and J lost 3 bases; unmatched junction nucleotides: 8. The CDR3 DNA reads as TGTGCCAGCAGCCTAATTAGCGGGAGGGCGGAAGAGACCCAGTACTTC. Encoded protein: CASSLISGRAEETQYF.

The V gene is TRBV27, the J gene TRBJ2-7; a weak D match, TRBD2 (6 bases). Trimming cost V 3 bases and J 2 bases, with 14 bases left between them. CDR3 length: 15 residues. Germline V gives CDR1 MNHEY, CDR2 SMNVEV (reference sequence). The CDR3 here is CASSFRGSATYEQYF. The CDR3 DNA reads as TGTGCCAGCAGTTTTCGGGGGTCTGCCACCTACGAGCAGTACTTC.

The chain combines TRBV19 with TRBJ2-7; possibly TRBD2 for D (6 bases). Trimming stripped 10 bases from V and 2 bases from J, with 15 bases between. CDR1 and CDR2 (germline): LNHDA, SQIVND (reference sequence). The CDR3 loop spans 13 amino acids. CDR3 amino acids: CATSAGRAYEQYF. The CDR3, as DNA: TGTGCCACCTCCGCGGGGCGGGCCTACGAGCAGTACTTC.

This clone was seen a single time. The gene calls are TRBV29-1 and TRBJ2-1, with a weak D call TRBD2 (7 bases). The ends were cut back, 3 bases at V and 5 bases at J, with 17 bases in the middle. Germline-derived CDR1 and CDR2 are SQVTM and ANQGSEA. This CDR3 has 15 residues. DNA of the CDR3: TGCAGCGTTGAGGTCCCCACAGGGACTAACAATGAGCAGTTCTTC. Translation gives CSVEVPTGTNNEQFF.

The chain joins TRBV4-3 to TRBJ2-1; 7 nucleotides align to TRBD1. V shed 3 bases and J 0 bases; nucleotides not matched to a gene: 8. Germline V lookup: CDR1 LGHNA, CDR2 YSLEER. The CDR3 is made up of 17 amino acids. CDR3 coding DNA: TGCGCCAGCAGCCACGGCCGGTCAGGGGGCTCCTACAATGAGCAGTTCTTC. Residues: CASSHGRSGGSYNEQFF.

The CDR3, as DNA: TGCAGCGCCGAGGGACTAGCGACATACAATGAGCAGTTCTTC. It encodes CSAEGLATYNEQFF. The chain is built from TRBV29-1 and TRBJ2-1; the match to TRBD2 covers 10 bases. The J segment lost 4 bases and the V segment lost 7 bases, leaving 7 bases of the junction unmatched. The germline V gene encodes CDR1 SQVTM and CDR2 ANQGSEA. CDR3 size: 14 residues.